The 8 T cell receptor beta chains given below trace back to one sample, sequenced in a study of human T cells and chemical hapten exposure. TCRdb used MiXCR to reprocess the RACE reads, holding one entry per CDR3 protein. The sample consists of about 40,000 distinct CDR3 sequences, approximately 3.5% of them appearing once. Time point indicated: patch test 2, 6 weeks after DPC sensitization. The sample's treatment: therapeutic diphenylcyclopropenone sensitization with weekly scalp DPC. The material sequenced was whole blood, taken in connection with sensitization to the hapten diphenylcyclopropenone (DPC). The receptors were gathered from a man in his forties with alopecia areata. Some clones in this sample may be carry-over from other donors' samples.

There are many counts of this clonotype. V usage is TRBV6-5 and J usage is TRBJ2-7; 16 nucleotides align to TRBD2. Germline V gives CDR1 MNHEY, CDR2 SVGAGI. This CDR3 is 18 amino acids long. The V segment lost 0 bases and the J segment 2 bases; nucleotides outside the gene matches: 4. DNA for the CDR3: TGTGCCAGCAGTTACTCGGGACTAGCGGGAGGGCCAACCTACGAGCAGTACTTC. Translated, it gives CASSYSGLAGGPTYEQYF.

At least ten counts were recorded for this clonotype. The chain couples TRBV5-1 to TRBJ2-2; 7 nucleotides align to TRBD1. V shed 0 bases and J 3 bases; nucleotides not matched to a gene: 5. CDR3 size: 16 residues. From germline, CDR1 is SGHRS and CDR2 YFSETQ. The CDR3 loop reads CASSLAPQGDTGELFF. The DNA for the CDR3 is TGCGCCAGCAGCTTGGCCCCGCAGGGGGACACCGGGGAGCTGTTTTTT.

Ten or more counts support this clonotype. CDR3 nucleotide sequence: TGCAGTGCTAGAGATTGGGGACAGGGGGTTCAGCCCCAGCATTTT. This codes for CSARDWGQGVQPQHF. This chain links TRBV20-1 with TRBJ1-5; 11 nucleotides match TRBD1. Germline CDR1 DFQATT, CDR2 SNEGSKA (reference sequence). Unmatched junction bases numbered 4, after V lost 0 bases and J lost 6 bases. CDR3 size: 15 residues.

This clonotype occurred many times. This chain uses TRBV5-5 with TRBJ1-4; a possible D gene is TRBD1 (5 bases). This CDR3 region has 15 residues. CDR1 and CDR2 (germline): SGHKS, YYEKEE (reference sequence). V lost 3 bases to trimming and J lost 5 bases, with 14 bases between them. The CDR3 spells CASSSGHHGNEKLFF. The CDR3 nucleotides read TGTGCCAGCAGCTCCGGACACCACGGGAATGAAAAACTGTTTTTT.

This clonotype came up many times. The chain recombines TRBV28 with TRBJ1-1; D perhaps matches TRBD1 (5 bases). Germline CDR1 is MDHEN and CDR2 is SYDVKM. The CDR3 consists of 14 residues. The ends were cut back, 6 bases at V and 3 bases at J, with 14 bases in the middle. CDR3 protein: CASRTYRGYTEAFF. In DNA form, the CDR3 reads TGTGCCAGCAGGACATACCGGGGGTACACTGAAGCTTTCTTT. The full variable domain, in which reference TRBV28 and TRBJ1-1 provide the parts outside the CDR3, is DVKVTQSSRYLVKRTGEKVFLECVQDMDHENMFWYRQDPGLGLRLIYFSYDVKMKEKGDIPEGYSVSREKKERFSLILESASTNQTSMYLCASRTYRGYTEAFFGQGTRLTVV.

This clonotype appeared many times. The V and J genes are TRBV5-1 and TRBJ2-5; TRBD2 matches at 7 bases. The CDR3 has 18 amino acids. J was trimmed by 5 bases and V by 0 bases; bases with no gene match: 16. Looked up from germline, CDR1 is SGHRS and CDR2 is YFSETQ. CDR3 protein: CASSLDPFGSGNRETQYF. As DNA, the CDR3 is TGCGCCAGCAGCTTGGATCCCTTTGGGAGCGGGAATCGGGAGACCCAGTACTTC. Based on the CDR3 plus reference TRBV5-1 and TRBJ2-5, the full variable domain is KAGVTQTPRYLIKTRGQQVTLSCSPISGHRSVSWYQQTPGQGLQFLFEYFSETQRNKGNFPGRFSGRQFSNSRSEMNVSTLELGDSALYLCASSLDPFGSGNRETQYFGPGTRLLVL.

This clonotype was seen at least ten times. This rearrangement joins TRBV20-1 to TRBJ1-5, with 8 bases matching TRBD1. Germline V CDR1 and CDR2: DFQATT, SNEGSKA (reference sequence). Losses at the gene ends were 2 bases for V and 10 bases for J; bases not matched to a gene: 13. CDR3 length: 15 amino acids. This chain's CDR3 is CSARKGQGPIGPQHF. CDR3 DNA sequence: TGCAGTGCTAGAAAAGGACAGGGCCCCATCGGACCCCAGCATTTT.

This clonotype was counted ten times or more. The chain uses TRBV5-1 and TRBJ2-1, with 11 positions matching TRBD2. Germline lookup yields CDR1 SGHRS and CDR2 YFSETQ. Trimming at V came to 3 bases and at J to 0 bases, leaving 5 bases not matched to a gene. The CDR3 sequence is 17 residues long. CDR3 amino acids: CASSSGLAVSSYNEQFF. For the CDR3, the DNA is TGCGCCAGCAGCTCGGGACTAGCGGTTAGCTCCTACAATGAGCAGTTCTTC.